The present TCR beta chain was sequenced within a study of T-cell reconstitution after alpha-beta-depleted transplantation in children. Study observations and caveats: Several hundred expanded graft clones reportedly were the source of alpha-beta T cells about two months after transplant.

Comment on this clonotype: Its antigen is unknown.

Trimming removed 1 base from V and 4 bases from J, with 42 bases in between. The CDR3 covers 24 residues. Germline CDR1 reads SGHRS; CDR2 reads YFSETQ. For TCRbeta, the library was prepared with unique molecular identifiers. TCRdb independently ran MiXCR on the PCR reads; one entry per CDR3 protein. The repertoire holds a few hundred thousand distinct CDR3 sequences, with 27% as singletons. The sequenced sample was PBMCs, obtained before TCRalphabeta/CD19-depleted stem cell transplant. The sequence was collected from a boy younger than two with Wiskott-Aldrich syndrome, due to receive a stem cell transplant. This chain links TRBV5-1 with TRBJ2-7; D perhaps matches TRBD2 (7 bases). In nucleotides, the CDR3 is TGCGCCAGCAGCTTGACGTTGGGTACCGGGACATCCGCCGGGAGGCCTCCACTGATATACGAGCAGTACTTC. Translation gives CASSLTLGTGTSAGRPPLIYEQYF.